These T cell receptor beta chains were read from a single sample in a study of vaccination effects on CD4 cells after COVID-19. Which antigens these TCRs recognize remains unknown. Sequencing used immunoSEQ multiplex PCR; TCRdb keeps in-frame clones, though not all of them. This sample yields about 24,000 clones, of which less than 80% are seen a single time; around 3.5% belongs to the top ten. The starting material was CD4+ T cells from PBMCs cultured with SARS-CoV-2 spike peptides, obtained before COVID-19 vaccination. The receptors originated from a human donor who received a COVID-19 vaccine. Each CDR3 is given with its conserved first and last residue. Each record gives: clone size, J gene, D gene, V gene, CDR3 protein, CDR3 DNA. A D gene is named only where the DNA matches it firmly. Expanded clones are given a class, and other clones once, few, many or no size at all.

. TRBJ1-4 . TRBV19 CASLNRGGATNEKLFF TGTGCCAGTCTCAACCGTGGCGGTGCAACTAATGAAAAACTGTTTTTT
. TRBJ2-5 . TRBV5-1 CASSLGGYQETQYF TGCGCCAGCAGCTTGGGGGGATACCAAGAGACCCAGTACTTC
. TRBJ2-1 . TRBV3-1/TRBV3-2 CASSPDGQFNEQFF TGTGCCAGCAGCCCCGATGGCCAGTTCAATGAGCAGTTCTTC
few TRBJ2-5 . TRBV5-1 CASSLAGVEETQYF TGCGCCAGCAGCTTGGCCGGCGTAGAAGAGACCCAGTACTTC
. TRBJ2-7 TRBD2 TRBV10-1 CASGSAGDKYF TGCGCCAGCGGAAGCGCGGGAGACAAGTACTTC
. TRBJ1-2 TRBD1 TRBV18 CASSVDRAGRYTF TGTGCCAGCTCAGTCGACAGGGCTGGGCGCTACACCTTC
. TRBJ2-2 . TRBV2 CASSVGNWNTGELFF TGTGCCAGCAGTGTCGGGAACTGGAACACCGGGGAGCTGTTTTTT
. TRBJ1-2 . TRBV6-5 CASSLAGYGYTF TGTGCCAGCAGTTTGGCCGGGTATGGCTACACCTTC
. TRBJ2-5 . TRBV3-1/TRBV3-2 CASSQVKQETQYF TGTGCCAGCAGCCAAGTCAAGCAAGAGACCCAGTACTTC
. TRBJ1-5 TRBD1 TRBV6-5 CVSRDRRLGNQPQHF TGTGTCAGCAGGGACAGACGACTGGGCAATCAGCCCCAGCATTTT
. TRBJ2-3 TRBD2 TRBV4-2 CASSRKTSGGADTQYF TGTGCCAGCAGCCGCAAAACTAGCGGGGGGGCAGATACGCAGTATTTT
. TRBJ2-3 . TRBV6-4 CASSESLADTQYF TGTGCCAGCAGTGAATCGCTAGCAGATACGCAGTATTTT
. TRBJ2-3 TRBD2 TRBV9 CASGVGGKTDTQYF TGTGCCAGCGGGGTGGGGGGGAAAACAGATACGCAGTATTTT
. TRBJ1-3 TRBD1 TRBV3-1/TRBV3-2 CASSQSSTGILRNTIYF TGTGCCAGCAGCCAAAGTTCGACAGGGATACTTAGAAACACCATATATTTT
. TRBJ2-7 TRBD1 TRBV19 CASTPGTGASEQYF TGTGCCAGTACACCAGGGACAGGGGCGTCTGAGCAGTACTTC
. TRBJ2-1 TRBD2 TRBV10-1 CASSGASGINNEQFF TGCGCCAGCAGTGGAGCTAGCGGAATAAACAATGAGCAGTTCTTC
. TRBJ2-1 . TRBV4-1 CASSQVGWLLFF TGCGCCAGCAGCCAAGTGGGGTGGCTGCTGTTCTTC
once TRBJ2-1 . TRBV4-2 CASSRETDNEQFF TGTGCCAGCAGCCGCGAAACTGACAATGAGCAGTTCTTC
. TRBJ2-7 TRBD1 TRBV27 CASRDRPSSYEQYF TGTGCCAGCAGGGACAGGCCAAGCTCCTACGAGCAGTACTTC
few TRBJ2-5 TRBD1 TRBV6-5 CASRDSGGQETQYF TGTGCCAGCAGGGATTCAGGGGGCCAAGAGACCCAGTACTTC
. TRBJ2-7 . TRBV6-5 CASSRTTNYEQYF TGTGCCAGCAGCCGGACTACCAACTACGAGCAGTACTTC
. TRBJ2-5 . TRBV21-1 CASSKGAHETQYF TGTGCCAGCAGCAAAGGGGCACATGAGACCCAGTACTTC
. TRBJ2-7 TRBD1 TRBV5-1 CASSLTGTGFYEQYF TGCGCCAGCAGCTTGACCGGGACAGGGTTCTACGAGCAGTACTTC
. TRBJ1-2 . TRBV25-1 CASSEQGASYGYTF TGTGCCAGCAGTGAACAGGGCGCCAGTTATGGCTACACCTTC
. TRBJ2-7 TRBD2 TRBV19 CASSRASGSYEQYF TGTGCCAGTAGTCGGGCTAGCGGGAGCTACGAGCAGTACTTC
. TRBJ2-5 . TRBV18 CASSPLGQGPETQYF TGTGCCAGCTCACCATTGGGCCAGGGGCCGGAGACCCAGTACTTC
. TRBJ1-2 . TRBV2 CASSEDGQYSYGYTF TGTGCCAGCAGTGAAGACGGGCAGTATAGCTATGGCTACACCTTC
. TRBJ1-2 . TRBV7-9 CASSLVPQQSNYGYTF TGTGCCAGCAGCTTAGTACCGCAACAGAGTAACTATGGCTACACCTTC
. TRBJ1-1 . TRBV24-1 CATSDPGITEAFF TGTGCCACCAGTGACCCCGGGATCACTGAAGCTTTCTTT
. TRBJ1-1 . TRBV6-1 CASSDSGLNTEAFF TGTGCCAGCAGTGATTCAGGGCTGAACACTGAAGCTTTCTTT
. TRBJ1-1 TRBD1 TRBV2 CASPRTGRNTEAFF TGTGCCAGCCCCCGGACAGGGCGGAACACTGAAGCTTTCTTT
. TRBJ1-2 TRBD1 TRBV7-2 CASSPLGQNYGYTF TGTGCCAGCAGCCCCCTGGGACAGAACTATGGCTACACCTTC
. TRBJ1-2 . TRBV7-9 CASSQGVEDYGYTF TGTGCCAGCAGCCAAGGGGTGGAGGACTATGGCTACACCTTC
once TRBJ1-2 . TRBV4-1 CASSQPPGGDDGYTF TGCGCCAGCAGCCAGCCCCCCGGGGGCGATGATGGCTACACCTTC
. TRBJ2-2 . TRBV6-5 CASSLEPIVSGELFF TGTGCCAGCAGCCTCGAACCGATCGTCTCCGGGGAGCTGTTTTTT
. TRBJ2-1 . TRBV27 CASKGGVENEQFF TGTGCCAGCAAGGGGGGCGTAGAAAATGAGCAGTTCTTC
. TRBJ1-4 . TRBV5-1 CASSTGTSTNEKLFF TGCGCCAGCAGCACGGGGACTTCAACTAATGAAAAACTGTTTTTT
. TRBJ2-7 . TRBV2 CASRKGGAPYEQYF TGTGCCAGCAGGAAGGGGGGAGCGCCCTACGAGCAGTACTTC
. TRBJ2-7 . TRBV6-5 CASSYLQGGYEQYF TGTGCCAGCAGTTATCTGCAGGGTGGCTACGAGCAGTACTTC
few TRBJ1-3 . TRBV19 CASSILNSGNTIYF TGTGCCAGTAGTATACTGAACTCTGGAAACACCATATATTTT
. TRBJ1-1 . TRBV11-3 CAGKEEAEAFF TGTGCCGGGAAGGAGGAGGCTGAAGCTTTCTTT
medium-sized TRBJ2-1 TRBD2 TRBV5-1 CASSSAGNYNEQFF TGCGCCAGCAGCTCAGCGGGAAACTACAATGAGCAGTTCTTC
. TRBJ1-1 . TRBV6-6 CASRRRKSSQGRNTEAFF TGTGCCAGCAGACGAAGGAAAAGTTCCCAGGGGAGGAACACTGAAGCTTTCTTT
. TRBJ1-4 TRBD1 TRBV27 CASSPWTGQGEKLFF TGTGCCAGCAGTCCATGGACAGGGCAAGGAGAAAAACTGTTTTTT
. TRBJ1-6 . TRBV5-4 CASSFDVSPLHF TGTGCCAGCAGCTTCGACGTTTCACCCCTCCACTTT
once TRBJ1-2 TRBD1 TRBV19 CASRDSAASGLYGYTF TGTGCCAGCCGGGACAGCGCAGCCTCAGGACTCTATGGCTACACCTTC
once TRBJ2-3 . TRBV14 CASSHDPTDTQYF TGTGCCAGCAGCCACGACCCAACAGATACGCAGTATTTT
. TRBJ2-2 . TRBV3-1/TRBV3-2 CASSLSTGELFF TGTGCCAGCAGCCTTTCCACCGGGGAGCTGTTTTTT
few TRBJ2-7 TRBD2 TRBV10-2 CASSDAGLADYEQYF TGCGCCAGCAGTGATGCGGGACTAGCGGACTACGAGCAGTACTTC
. TRBJ2-4 . TRBV4-1 CASSQDSRGDRNIQYF TGCGCCAGCAGCCAAGATTCGAGGGGGGATAGAAACATTCAGTACTTC
few TRBJ2-1 TRBD2 TRBV6-1 CASSEMAGGYGEQFF TGTGCCAGCAGTGAAATGGCGGGGGGGTACGGTGAGCAGTTCTTC
. TRBJ2-2 . TRBV28 CASSLLSDTGELFF TGTGCCAGCAGTTTACTCTCGGACACCGGGGAGCTGTTTTTT
few TRBJ1-1 . TRBV27 CASSYRDRTEAFF TGTGCCAGCAGTTATAGGGATCGGACTGAAGCTTTCTTT
. TRBJ2-7 . TRBV6-5 CASRSEDRVEYF TGTGCCAGCAGAAGCGAGGATCGGGTAGAGTACTTC
. TRBJ1-1 . TRBV7-9 CASSLFRAGDTEAFF TGTGCCAGCAGCTTATTCAGGGCGGGGGACACTGAAGCTTTCTTT